This T cell receptor (beta chain) was captured by sequencing in a study of blood T cells in healthy people across ages. Study-level points and caveats: Older age went with lower TCR beta diversity per million T cells, in a roughly linear way. Relative to aged donors, long-lived donors carried more naive CD4+ cells and displayed higher diversity.

It was with a sample-barcoded 5' primer and a J-beta primer mix that a second PCR of roughly 7 to 12 cycles was run. Every single cDNA molecule received a tag from a template-switch adaptor with 12 random nucleotides. One entry per CDR3 protein, called by TCRdb with MiXCR from the 5' RACE reads. This sample has about 1.6 million distinct CDR3 sequences, with around 35% found just once. Each donor gave approximately 9.1 milliliters of peripheral blood. The CDR3 is 16 residues long. After removal of 6 bases from V and 3 bases from J, the junction contained 9 bases not matched to a gene. This clonotype was detected once. Its antigen is unknown.

Source material: blood. The sequence was obtained from a woman in her twenties or thirties in good health. The rearrangement joins TRBV12-3 or TRBV12-4 to TRBJ2-3, with TRBD2 identical over 10 bases. CDR3 sequence (DNA): TGTGCCAGCAGCATGATACTAGCGGGGAAAACAGATACGCAGTATTTT. Its translation is CASSMILAGKTDTQYF.